This T cell receptor beta chain was captured in a study of CD8+CD57+ T cells in acquired aplastic anemia. As for the study in general: Sorted CD4+ and CD8+ cells yielded DNA averaging around 3.2 ug. Findings and caveats of the study: Between the patient and control groups, CD8+ Simpson's diversity did not differ significantly. Both patients and controls carried the same twenty-nine CD8+ CDR3 sequences.

According to the study, genomic DNA was the template for TCR beta VDJ and CDR3 profiling. TCRdb re-called the reads through MiXCR, storing one row per CDR3 protein. This sample yields around 500,000 distinct CDR3 sequences, of which around 30% are seen a single time; less than 1% belongs to the top ten. This clonotype was detected ten times or more. No antigen is known for it. From germline, CDR1 is SGHVS and CDR2 FQNEAQ. V lost 4 bases, J lost 3 bases, and 5 bases stayed unmatched. This CDR3 has 14 amino acids. Sequencing was done on patients that had shown CD8+CD57+ cell expansion by flow cytometry. Blood came from patients not yet given any therapy.

Sequencing was carried out using sorted CD4+, CD8+, or CD8+CD57+ T cells (not recorded which) from PBMCs. V gene TRBV7-8 combines with J gene TRBJ2-5; 7 nucleotides line up with TRBD1. The source of this sequence is a human donor with aplastic anemia. CDR3 in DNA: TGTGCCAGCAGCTCCAGAGGGACAGAAGAGACCCAGTACTTC. Its protein is CASSSRGTEETQYF. Full variable domain (rest looked up from reference TRBV7-8 and TRBJ2-5): GAGVSQSPRYKVAKRGQDVALRCDPISGHVSLFWYQQALGQGPEFLTYFQNEAQLDKSGLPSDRFFAERPEGSVSTLKIQRTQQEDSAVYLCASSSRGTEETQYFGPGTRLLVL.